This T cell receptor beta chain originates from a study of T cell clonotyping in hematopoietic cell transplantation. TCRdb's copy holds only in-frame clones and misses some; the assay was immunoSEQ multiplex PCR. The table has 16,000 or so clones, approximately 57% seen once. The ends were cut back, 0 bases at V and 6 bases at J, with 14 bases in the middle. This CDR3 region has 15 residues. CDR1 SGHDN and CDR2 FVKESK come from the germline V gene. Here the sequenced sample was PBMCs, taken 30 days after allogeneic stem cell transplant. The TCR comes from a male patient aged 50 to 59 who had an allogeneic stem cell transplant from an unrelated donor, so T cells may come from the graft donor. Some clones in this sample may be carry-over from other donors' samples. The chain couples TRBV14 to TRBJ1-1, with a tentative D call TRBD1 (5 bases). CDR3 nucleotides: TGTGCCAGCAGCCAAGACAGGGTTTCATCCGCTGAAGCTTTCTTT. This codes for CASSQDRVSSAEAFF. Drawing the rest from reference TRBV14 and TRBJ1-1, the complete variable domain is EAGVTQFPSHSVIEKGQTVTLRCDPISGHDNLYWYRRVMGKEIKFLLHFVKESKQDESGMPNNRFLAERTGGTYSTLKVQPAELEDSGVYFCASSQDRVSSAEAFFGQGTRLTVV.